Below are 25 T cell receptor beta chains sequenced from a single sample in a study of shared clonotypes between healthy human individuals. The assay was immunoSEQ multiplex PCR, and TCRdb's table has in-frame clones only and misses some. The sample yields millions of clones, 93% seen once. The sample consisted of naive CD4+ T cells from PBMCs. The subset is: CD45RA+ positively selected. These receptors were taken from a man younger than 35 in good health. Some clones in this sample may be carry-over from other donors' samples.

The chain uses TRBV6-1 and TRBJ2-7; 8 nucleotides agree with TRBD1. CDR3 size: 14 residues. Trimming cost V 6 bases and J 2 bases; bases outside gene matches: 6. Germline V gene lookup returns CDR1 MNHNS and CDR2 SASEGT. The CDR3 reads CASSTGTGTYEQYF. CDR3 DNA: TGTGCCAGCAGCACCGGGACAGGCACCTACGAGCAGTACTTC.

The genes are TRBV15 and TRBJ2-1; tentative D call: TRBD2 (5 bases). The germline gives CDR1 LNHNV, CDR2 YYDKDF (reference sequence). V shed 1 base and J shed 7 bases, with 20 bases lying between them. CDR3 length: 17 residues. The CDR3 spells CATSRAVVAGPRNEQFF. DNA of the CDR3: TGTGCCACCAGCAGAGCAGTAGTTGCGGGTCCAAGGAATGAGCAGTTCTTC.

The V and J genes are TRBV2 and TRBJ1-2; no definite D call. The V end was cut by 2 bases, the J end by 5 bases, with 9 bases between. The CDR3 is 13 residues long. CDR1 is SNHLY, CDR2 FYNNEI, per germline. The CDR3 nucleotides read TGTGCCAGCAGTGAAAGTGGGTCTTATGGCTACACCTTC. It is translated as CASSESGSYGYTF.

This sequence joins TRBV28 and TRBJ2-1; 7 bases map to TRBD2. The CDR3 contains 16 residues. With V trimmed by 3 bases and J by 7 bases, 12 bases remained unmatched. Germline lookup yields CDR1 MDHEN and CDR2 SYDVKM. CDR3: CASSFGLAEPWNEQFF. DNA of the CDR3: TGTGCCAGCAGTTTTGGCCTAGCGGAACCGTGGAATGAGCAGTTCTTC.

This clone has only one observation. The genes are TRBV7-9 and TRBJ2-7; D is unclear. The CDR3 sequence is 13 residues long. V was trimmed by 5 bases and J by 6 bases, leaving 14 bases between them. Germline lookup yields CDR1 SEHNR and CDR2 FQNEAQ (reference sequence). CDR3 region: CASSPIRVGEQYF. For the CDR3, the DNA is TGTGCCAGCAGCCCGATTCGGGTCGGCGAGCAGTACTTC. Drawing the rest from reference TRBV7-9 and TRBJ2-7, the complete variable domain is DTGVSQNPRHKITKRGQNVTFRCDPISEHNRLYWYRQTLGQGPEFLTYFQNEAQLEKSRLLSDRFSAERPKGSFSTLEIQRTEQGDSAMYLCASSPIRVGEQYFGPGTRLTVT.

V and J are TRBV9 and TRBJ1-2; possibly TRBD1 for D (6 bases). There are 14 residues in the CDR3. V lost 3 bases and J 4 bases, leaving 13 bases between the germline ends. Germline lookup yields CDR1 SGDLS and CDR2 YYNGEE. The CDR3: CASSAPQGLYGYTF. CDR3 DNA sequence: TGTGCCAGCAGCGCCCCCCAGGGGCTCTATGGCTACACCTTC.

This chain uses TRBV7-8 with TRBJ1-5; no clear D gene. The CDR3 sequence is 14 residues long. The germline V and J ends were trimmed by 2 bases and 9 bases, with 14 bases remaining between them. Germline CDR1 reads SGHVS; CDR2 reads FQNEAQ. The CDR3 DNA sequence: TGTGCCAGCAGCTTATTAGGAGCATCTGCGCCCCAGCATTTT. It specifies CASSLLGASAPQHF. Based on the CDR3 plus reference TRBV7-8 and TRBJ1-5, the full variable domain is GAGVSQSPRYKVAKRGQDVALRCDPISGHVSLFWYQQALGQGPEFLTYFQNEAQLDKSGLPSDRFFAERPEGSVSTLKIQRTQQEDSAVYLCASSLLGASAPQHFGDGTRLSIL.

This chain joins TRBV6-5 and TRBJ2-4, with 7 bases lining up with TRBD1. The CDR3 is 16 residues long. With 0 bases clipped from V and 4 bases from J, the junction kept 6 bases outside the gene matches. Germline lookup yields CDR1 MNHEY and CDR2 SVGAGI. CDR3 region: CASSYSWDSPKNIQYF. The DNA for the CDR3 is TGTGCCAGCAGTTACTCCTGGGACAGTCCTAAAAACATTCAGTACTTC.

V usage is TRBV6-5 and J usage is TRBJ1-2; a weak D match, TRBD1 (5 bases). The germline CDR1 and CDR2 sequences are MNHEY and SVGAGI. The V end was cut by 8 bases, the J end by 4 bases, with 14 bases between. This CDR3 is built from 13 residues. The CDR3 loop is CASGRGRGYGYTF. CDR3 nucleotide sequence: TGTGCCAGCGGACGGGGTAGGGGCTATGGCTACACCTTC.

The V call is TRBV7-2, the J call TRBJ1-2; D possibly corresponds to TRBD1 (5 bases). The ends were cut back, 2 bases at V and 8 bases at J, with 12 bases in the middle. The CDR3 has 13 residues. Germline CDR1 and CDR2: SGHTA and FQGNSA. In DNA, the CDR3 is TGTGCCAGCAGCTTAAGAGGGGCGGTGGGCTACACCTTC. Translating it yields CASSLRGAVGYTF.

J is TRBJ1-2 and V is TRBV5-1; possible D gene TRBD1, 6 bases. V lost 2 bases and J 7 bases, leaving 21 bases between the germline ends. CDR3 length equals 16 residues. Germline loops: CDR1 SGHRS, CDR2 YFSETQ. The CDR3: CASSLELGAVQLGYTF. The CDR3 coding sequence is TGCGCCAGCAGCTTAGAACTGGGGGCCGTACAGCTTGGCTACACCTTC.

This clone is a singleton in its sample. Within the sample, other DNA sequences also encode this same CDR3. CDR3 residues: CASRGQGNYGYTF. CDR3 nucleotides: TGTGCCAGCAGGGGACAGGGCAACTATGGCTACACCTTC. The chain joins TRBV27 to TRBJ1-2; 9 nucleotides align to TRBD1. The CDR3 covers 13 residues. Germline V CDR1 and CDR2: MNHEY, SMNVEV (reference sequence). With 6 bases clipped from V and 2 bases from J, the junction kept 1 base outside the gene matches.

The chain uses TRBV7-2 and TRBJ2-7, with D hard to call. Trimming removed 5 bases at V and 3 bases at J, with 11 bases between. Germline CDR1 SGHTA, CDR2 FQGNSA. The CDR3 is made up of 13 amino acids. The CDR3 is CASSLLIDYEQYF. The DNA of the CDR3 is TGTGCCAGCAGCCTACTGATAGACTACGAGCAGTACTTC.

The chain combines TRBV4-2 with TRBJ2-1; no firm D call. The CDR3 extends over 13 amino acids. In germline, CDR1 is LGHNA, CDR2 YNFKEQ. Trimming removed 4 bases from V and 8 bases from J, with 12 bases in between. For the CDR3, the DNA is TGTGCCAGCAGCCCAAGGGCCCGGTATGAGCAGTTCTTC. Amino acid sequence: CASSPRARYEQFF.

The V gene is TRBV28, the J gene TRBJ2-3, with TRBD2 identical over 11 bases. The CDR3 is 15 amino acids. The V gene end was trimmed by 5 bases and the J gene end by 1 base; junction bases not matched to a gene: 2. Per germline, CDR1 MDHEN and CDR2 SYDVKM. The CDR3 here is CASSDSGRGTDTQYF. DNA for the CDR3: TGTGCCAGCAGTGATAGCGGGAGGGGCACAGATACGCAGTATTTT. The entire variable domain, with the rest obtained from reference TRBV28 and TRBJ2-3, is as follows: DVKVTQSSRYLVKRTGEKVFLECVQDMDHENMFWYRQDPGLGLRLIYFSYDVKMKEKGDIPEGYSVSREKKERFSLILESASTNQTSMYLCASSDSGRGTDTQYFGPGTRLTVL.

This sequence joins TRBV10-3 and TRBJ1-2; 8 bases align to TRBD1. There are 14 residues in the CDR3. Per germline, CDR1 ENHRY and CDR2 SYGVKD. With V trimmed by 10 bases and J by 5 bases, 12 bases remained unmatched. DNA of the CDR3: TGTGCCACCTCTGACCGGGACAGGAGATATGGCTACACCTTC. Translation gives CATSDRDRRYGYTF.

The chain couples TRBV9 to TRBJ2-7; possible D gene TRBD1, 6 bases. The V end lost 3 bases, the J end lost 5 bases, and 15 bases lay between the germline ends. The CDR3 has 14 residues. The V gene's germline CDR1 is SGDLS and CDR2 YYNGEE. CDR3 protein: CASSARGYPDEQYF. Here the CDR3 DNA reads TGTGCCAGCAGCGCCAGGGGCTACCCGGACGAGCAGTACTTC.

The chain employs TRBV25-1 and TRBJ2-1; TRBD2 matches 11 bases. The J segment lost 6 bases and the V segment lost 4 bases, leaving 8 bases of the junction unmatched. Germline V CDR1 and CDR2: MGHDK, SYGVNS. The CDR3 sequence is 16 residues long. CDR3 DNA sequence: TGTGCCAGCAGTGCACTCACTAGCGGGGGCGGCAATGAGCAGTTCTTC. Residues: CASSALTSGGGNEQFF.

This rearrangement joins TRBV7-3 to TRBJ2-1, with TRBD1 identical over 10 bases. Trimming removed 5 bases from V and 3 bases from J; junction bases left unmatched: 4. Germline V gene data show CDR1 as SGHTA and CDR2 as FQGTGA. The CDR3 length is 15 residues. The CDR3 DNA reads as TGTGCCAGCAGCCCCCGGACAGGGGGCTACAATGAGCAGTTCTTC. Translation gives CASSPRTGGYNEQFF.

The J gene is TRBJ1-2, the V gene TRBV5-1, with D unclear. Trimming pared 2 bases from V and 8 bases from J, leaving 19 bases between. The CDR3 totals 15 residues. Germline loops: CDR1 SGHRS, CDR2 YFSETQ. CDR3 sequence reads: CASSLGPRQSGGYTF. CDR3 DNA sequence: TGCGCCAGCAGCTTAGGTCCAAGGCAGTCGGGAGGCTACACCTTC. Filled out from reference TRBV5-1 and TRBJ1-2, the complete variable domain reads KAGVTQTPRYLIKTRGQQVTLSCSPISGHRSVSWYQQTPGQGLQFLFEYFSETQRNKGNFPGRFSGRQFSNSRSEMNVSTLELGDSALYLCASSLGPRQSGGYTFGSGTRLTVV.

V gene TRBV10-3 combines with J gene TRBJ1-1; 7 bases map to TRBD1. This CDR3 region has 14 residues. With 10 bases clipped from V and 4 bases from J, the junction kept 12 bases outside the gene matches. CDR1 is ENHRY and CDR2 is SYGVKD in the germline V gene. DNA of the CDR3: TGTGCCAACCCTCTCGGACAGGATGGCACTGAAGCTTTCTTT. The encoded protein is CANPLGQDGTEAFF.

This sequence joins TRBV25-1 and TRBJ1-2, with D maybe TRBD1 (5 bases). This CDR3 is 13 amino acids long. V lost 6 bases to trimming and J lost 3 bases, with 11 bases between them. The germline gives CDR1 MGHDK, CDR2 SYGVNS. The CDR3 region is CASRGEQYYGYTF. The CDR3 DNA follows: TGTGCCAGCAGGGGGGAACAGTACTATGGCTACACCTTC.

The chain links TRBV25-1 to TRBJ2-3; D unresolved. Trimming shortened V by 5 bases and J by 2 bases, and 8 bases separated the two germline ends. The CDR3 covers 13 residues. Per germline, CDR1 MGHDK and CDR2 SYGVNS. The CDR3 DNA follows: TGTGCCAGCAGTCATCCTCTCACAGATACGCAGTATTTT. This translates into CASSHPLTDTQYF.

This chain connects TRBV28 to TRBJ2-6, with unresolved D. Per germline, CDR1 MDHEN and CDR2 SYDVKM. The CDR3 covers 14 residues. V lost 9 bases, J lost 3 bases, and 12 bases lay in between. Here the CDR3 reads CASRVSGGANVLTF. The CDR3 DNA reads TGTGCCAGTAGGGTGTCGGGTGGGGCCAACGTCCTGACTTTC.

For this clone: Other nucleotide sequences from this sample produce the same CDR3. The chain employs TRBV9 and TRBJ1-2; D uncertain. CDR1 is SGDLS, CDR2 YYNGEE, per germline. The germline V and J ends were trimmed by 0 bases and 2 bases, with 5 bases remaining between them. The CDR3 is 13 amino acids. The CDR3 sequence: CASSVGVNYGYTF. For the CDR3, the DNA is TGTGCCAGCAGCGTAGGGGTAAACTATGGCTACACCTTC.